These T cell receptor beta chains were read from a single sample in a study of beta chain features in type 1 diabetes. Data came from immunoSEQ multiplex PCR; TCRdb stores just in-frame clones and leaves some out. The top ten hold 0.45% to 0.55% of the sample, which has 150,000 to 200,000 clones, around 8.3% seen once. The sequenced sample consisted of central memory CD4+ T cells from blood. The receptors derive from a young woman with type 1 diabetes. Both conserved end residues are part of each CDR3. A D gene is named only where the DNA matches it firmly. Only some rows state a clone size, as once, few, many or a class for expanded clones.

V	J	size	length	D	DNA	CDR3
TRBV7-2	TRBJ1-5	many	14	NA	TGTGCCAGCAGCTTAGGAGCAGGTGGATGGCCCCAGCATTTT	CASSLGAGGWPQHF
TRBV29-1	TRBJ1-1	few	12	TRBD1	TGCAGCGTCAACAGGGGGCCTTCTGAAGCTTTCTTT	CSVNRGPSEAFF
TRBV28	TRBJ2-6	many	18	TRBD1	TGTGCCAGCAGCCCATCCGGACAGGGCCTATTTGGGGCCAACGTCCTGACTTTC	CASSPSGQGLFGANVLTF
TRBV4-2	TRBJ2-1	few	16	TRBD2	TGTGCCAGCAGCCAAATTAGCGGGAGTGAGTACAATGAGCAGTTCTTC	CASSQISGSEYNEQFF
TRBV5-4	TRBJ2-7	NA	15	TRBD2	TGTGCCAGCAGCTTGGCAAGCGGGGGGCTCTACGAGCAGTACTTC	CASSLASGGLYEQYF
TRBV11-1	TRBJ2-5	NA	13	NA	TGTGCCAGCAGCTCGGACTTCCAAGAGACCCAGTACTTC	CASSSDFQETQYF
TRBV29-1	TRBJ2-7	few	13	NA	TGCAGCGTGAAAGGGACTGCATACTACGAGCAGTACTTC	CSVKGTAYYEQYF
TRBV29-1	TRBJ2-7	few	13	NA	TGCAGCGTTGTCGGGGGAACCTACGGGGAGCAGTACTTC	CSVVGGTYGEQYF
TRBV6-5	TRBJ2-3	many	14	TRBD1	TGTGCCAGCAGTCTGGGACAGTCCACAGATACGCAGTATTTT	CASSLGQSTDTQYF
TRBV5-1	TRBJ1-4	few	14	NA	TGCGCCAGCAGCTTGGAAGGGGGACGGGAAAAACTGTTTTTT	CASSLEGGREKLFF
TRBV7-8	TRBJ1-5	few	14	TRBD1	TGTGCCAGCAGCTTGGGGACAGGGCGGCAGCCCCAGCATTTT	CASSLGTGRQPQHF
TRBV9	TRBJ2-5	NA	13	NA	TGTGCCAGCAGCCCGAGGGAGGCAGAGACCCAGTACTTC	CASSPREAETQYF